This T cell receptor beta chain was sequenced during a study of blood T cell repertoires in COVID-19. Study context: The United States, Italy and Spain supplied acute and convalescent COVID-19 samples. PBMCs, B-cell-depleted T cells, or T cells provided the cDNA or gDNA that made up the material.

The Seattle site enrolled patients during active infection and followed them longitudinally. This CDR3 spans 15 amino acids. V was cut by 3 bases and J by 3 bases, with 14 bases left in between. The germline CDR1 and CDR2 sequences are KGHSH and LQKENI. Original data processing: Nucleated cell counts were estimated from reference gene primer amplification. Profiling relied on immunoSEQ multiplex PCR, and the TCRdb table lists in-frame clones only, not all of them. V, J and clone size were drawn from that table, and D and trimming were deduced from the DNA. The sample includes roughly 87,000 clones, around 85% of them seen just once.

The source is a woman aged 80 or over with COVID-19, enrolled during active disease. The rearrangement uses TRBV18 and TRBJ2-5, with D possibly matching TRBD1 (6 bases). Sequencing was carried out using peripheral blood. Written as DNA, the CDR3 is TGTGCCAGCTCACCGGATTGGGACAAAGAAGAGACCCAGTACTTC. Translation gives CASSPDWDKEETQYF.